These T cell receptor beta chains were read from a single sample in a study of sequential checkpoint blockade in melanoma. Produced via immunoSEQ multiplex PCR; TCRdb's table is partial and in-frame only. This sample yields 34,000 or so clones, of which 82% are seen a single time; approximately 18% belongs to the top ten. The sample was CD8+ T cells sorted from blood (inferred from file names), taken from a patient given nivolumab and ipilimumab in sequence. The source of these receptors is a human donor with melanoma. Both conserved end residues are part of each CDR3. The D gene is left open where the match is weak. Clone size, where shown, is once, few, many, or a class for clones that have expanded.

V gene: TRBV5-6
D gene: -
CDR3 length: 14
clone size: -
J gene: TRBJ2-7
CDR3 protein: CASSSTNTVYEQYF
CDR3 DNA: TGTGCCAGCAGCTCCACAAACACCGTCTACGAGCAGTACTTC

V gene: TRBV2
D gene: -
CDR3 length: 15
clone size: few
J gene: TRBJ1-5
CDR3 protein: CASSLTLRSNQPQHF
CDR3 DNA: TGTGCCAGCAGCCTGACACTCCGTAGCAATCAGCCCCAGCATTTT

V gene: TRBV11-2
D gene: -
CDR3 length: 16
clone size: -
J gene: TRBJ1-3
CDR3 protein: CASSWEGRSSGNTIYF
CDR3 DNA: TGTGCCAGCAGCTGGGAGGGCCGGAGCTCTGGAAACACCATATATTTT

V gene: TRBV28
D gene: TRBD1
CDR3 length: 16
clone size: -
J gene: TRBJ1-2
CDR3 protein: CASRTRGTGAGYGYTF
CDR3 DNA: TGTGCCAGCAGGACCCGCGGGACAGGGGCAGGGTATGGCTACACCTTC

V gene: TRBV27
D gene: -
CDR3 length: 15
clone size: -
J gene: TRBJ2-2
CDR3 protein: CASSFVQGRGGELFF
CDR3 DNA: TGTGCCAGCAGTTTTGTACAGGGAAGGGGCGGGGAGCTGTTTTTT

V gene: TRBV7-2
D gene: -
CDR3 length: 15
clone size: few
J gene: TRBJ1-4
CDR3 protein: CASSLAGSAGEKLFF
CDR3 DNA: TGTGCCAGCAGCTTAGCAGGGTCCGCGGGTGAAAAACTGTTTTTT

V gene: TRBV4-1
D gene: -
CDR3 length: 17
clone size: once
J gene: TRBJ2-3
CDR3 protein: CASSQDFQGRGTDTQYF
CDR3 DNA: TGCGCCAGCAGCCAAGATTTTCAGGGGCGAGGTACAGATACGCAGTATTTT

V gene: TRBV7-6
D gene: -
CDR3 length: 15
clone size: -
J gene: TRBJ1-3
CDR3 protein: CASSLTTGPGNTIYF
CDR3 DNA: TGTGCCAGCAGCTTAACCACAGGTCCTGGAAACACCATATATTTT

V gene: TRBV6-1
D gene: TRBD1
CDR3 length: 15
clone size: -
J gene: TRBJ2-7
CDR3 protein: CASIIFRTGGAEQYF
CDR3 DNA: TGTGCCAGCATCATCTTCCGGACAGGGGGCGCGGAGCAGTACTTC

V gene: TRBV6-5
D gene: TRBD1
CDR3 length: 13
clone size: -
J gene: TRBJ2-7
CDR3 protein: CASSLGQSYEQYF
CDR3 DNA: TGTGCCAGCAGTCTGGGACAGTCCTACGAGCAGTACTTC

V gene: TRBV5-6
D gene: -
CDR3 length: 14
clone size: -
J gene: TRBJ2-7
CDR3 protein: CASSLAMVSYEQYF
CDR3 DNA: TGTGCCAGCAGCTTGGCTATGGTTTCCTACGAGCAGTACTTC

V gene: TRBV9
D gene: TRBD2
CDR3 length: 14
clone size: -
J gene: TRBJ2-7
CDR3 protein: CASSVGASGYEQYF
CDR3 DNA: TGTGCCAGCAGCGTAGGGGCTAGCGGGTACGAGCAGTACTTC

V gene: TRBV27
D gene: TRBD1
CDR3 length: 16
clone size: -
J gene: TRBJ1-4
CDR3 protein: CASSFTRRGRREKLFF
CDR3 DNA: TGTGCCAGCAGTTTTACCCGCAGGGGGCGACGGGAAAAACTGTTTTTT

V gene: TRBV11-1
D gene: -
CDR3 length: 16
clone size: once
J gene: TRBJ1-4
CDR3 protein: CASSFSDTATNEKLFF
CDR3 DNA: TGTGCCAGCAGCTTCTCGGACACCGCAACTAATGAAAAACTGTTTTTT

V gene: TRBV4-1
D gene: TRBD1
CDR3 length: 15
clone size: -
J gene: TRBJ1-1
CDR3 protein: CASSQLRQGNTEAFF
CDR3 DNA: TGCGCCAGCAGCCAATTAAGACAGGGGAACACTGAAGCTTTCTTT

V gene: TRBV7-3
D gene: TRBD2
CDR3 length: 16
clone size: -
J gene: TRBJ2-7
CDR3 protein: CASSLKGGFVSYEQYF
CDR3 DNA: TGTGCCAGCAGCTTAAAGGGAGGGTTTGTTAGCTACGAGCAGTACTTC

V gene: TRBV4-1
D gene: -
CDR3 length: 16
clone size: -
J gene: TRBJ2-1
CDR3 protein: CASSQAPLPPYNEQFF
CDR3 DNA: TGCGCCAGCAGCCAAGCCCCACTTCCACCCTACAATGAGCAGTTCTTC

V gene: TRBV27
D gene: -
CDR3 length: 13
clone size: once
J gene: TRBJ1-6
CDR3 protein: CASTTAGDSPLHF
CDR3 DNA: TGTGCCAGCACCACAGCGGGCGATTCACCCCTCCACTTT

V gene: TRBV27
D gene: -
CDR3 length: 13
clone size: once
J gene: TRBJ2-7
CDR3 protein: CASTGSANYEQYF
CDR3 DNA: TGTGCCAGCACCGGATCGGCCAACTACGAGCAGTACTTC

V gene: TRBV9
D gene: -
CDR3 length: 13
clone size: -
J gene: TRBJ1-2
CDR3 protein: CASSGYRAHGYTF
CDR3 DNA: TGTGCCAGCAGCGGATACAGGGCCCATGGCTACACCTTC

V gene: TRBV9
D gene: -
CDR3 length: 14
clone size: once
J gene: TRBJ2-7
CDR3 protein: CASSVGSRTYEQYF
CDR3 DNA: TGTGCCAGCAGCGTAGGAAGCAGGACCTACGAGCAGTACTTC

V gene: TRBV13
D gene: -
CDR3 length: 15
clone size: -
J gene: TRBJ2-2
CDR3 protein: CASSSWGTGPGELFF
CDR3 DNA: TGTGCCAGCAGCTCGTGGGGTACAGGACCCGGGGAGCTGTTTTTT

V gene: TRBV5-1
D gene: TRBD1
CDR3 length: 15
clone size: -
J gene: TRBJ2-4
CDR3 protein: CASSPWTGGKNIQYF
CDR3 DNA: TGCGCCAGCAGCCCCTGGACAGGGGGCAAAAACATTCAGTACTTC

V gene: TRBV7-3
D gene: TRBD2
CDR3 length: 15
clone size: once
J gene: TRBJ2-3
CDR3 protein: CASSLSLADTDTQYF
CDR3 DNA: TGTGCCAGCAGCTTAAGCCTAGCGGATACAGATACGCAGTATTTT

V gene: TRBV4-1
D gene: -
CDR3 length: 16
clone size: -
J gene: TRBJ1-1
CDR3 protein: CASSHPAGGQNTEAFF
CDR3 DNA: TGCGCCAGCAGCCATCCTGCCGGGGGTCAGAACACTGAAGCTTTCTTT

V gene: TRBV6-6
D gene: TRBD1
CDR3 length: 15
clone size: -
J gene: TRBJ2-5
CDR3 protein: CASYLGTGYWETQYF
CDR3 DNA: TGTGCCAGCTACCTGGGGACAGGGTATTGGGAGACCCAGTACTTC

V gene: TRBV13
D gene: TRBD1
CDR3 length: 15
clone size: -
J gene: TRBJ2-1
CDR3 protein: CASSFPGQGNNEQFF
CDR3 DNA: TGTGCCAGCAGCTTTCCGGGACAGGGGAACAATGAGCAGTTCTTC

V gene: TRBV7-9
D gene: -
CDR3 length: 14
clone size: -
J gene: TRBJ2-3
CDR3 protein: CASSRRVSTDTQYF
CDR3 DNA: TGTGCCAGCAGCCGAAGAGTCAGCACAGATACGCAGTATTTT

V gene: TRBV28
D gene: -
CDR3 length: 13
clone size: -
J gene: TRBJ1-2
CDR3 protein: CASSFTGDYGYTF
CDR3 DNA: TGTGCCAGCAGTTTTACAGGAGACTATGGCTACACCTTC

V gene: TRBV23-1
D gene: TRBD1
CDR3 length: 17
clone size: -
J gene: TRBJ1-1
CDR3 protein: CASSQNGLGQENTEAFF
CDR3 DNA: TGCGCCAGCAGTCAAAACGGTCTGGGACAGGAAAACACTGAAGCTTTCTTT

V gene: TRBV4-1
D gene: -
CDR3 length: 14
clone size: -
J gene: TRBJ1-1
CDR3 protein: CASSQEGGRTEAFF
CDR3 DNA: TGCGCCAGCAGCCAAGAGGGGGGTCGCACTGAAGCTTTCTTT

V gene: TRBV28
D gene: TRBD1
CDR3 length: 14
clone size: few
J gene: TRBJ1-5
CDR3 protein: CASSFRDSYQPQHF
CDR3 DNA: TGTGCCAGCAGTTTTAGGGACAGTTATCAGCCCCAGCATTTT

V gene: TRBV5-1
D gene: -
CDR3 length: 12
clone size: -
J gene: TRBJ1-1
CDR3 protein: CASRRGAEEAFF
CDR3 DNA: TGCGCCAGCAGGCGGGGTGCGGAAGAAGCTTTCTTT

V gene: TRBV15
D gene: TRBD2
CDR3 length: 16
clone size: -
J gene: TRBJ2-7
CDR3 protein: CATSREIWREFYEQYF
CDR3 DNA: TGTGCCACCAGCAGAGAGATCTGGCGGGAGTTCTACGAGCAGTACTTC

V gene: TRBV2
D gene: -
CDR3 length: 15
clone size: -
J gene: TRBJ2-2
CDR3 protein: CASTLGHSNTGELFF
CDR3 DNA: TGTGCCAGCACCCTGGGACATTCGAACACCGGGGAGCTGTTTTTT

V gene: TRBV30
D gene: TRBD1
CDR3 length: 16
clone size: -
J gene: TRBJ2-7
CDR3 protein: CAWSSRTGGAFYEQYF
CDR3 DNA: TGTGCCTGGAGTTCTAGGACAGGGGGCGCCTTCTACGAGCAGTACTTC

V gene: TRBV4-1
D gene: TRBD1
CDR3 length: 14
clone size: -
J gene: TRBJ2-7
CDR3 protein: CASSQGQNTYEQYF
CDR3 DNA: TGCGCCAGCAGCCAGGGACAGAACACCTACGAGCAGTACTTC

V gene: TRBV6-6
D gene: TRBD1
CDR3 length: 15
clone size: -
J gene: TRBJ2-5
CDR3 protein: CASSYLAGGWETQYF
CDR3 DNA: TGTGCCAGCAGTTACCTGGCAGGGGGCTGGGAGACCCAGTACTTC

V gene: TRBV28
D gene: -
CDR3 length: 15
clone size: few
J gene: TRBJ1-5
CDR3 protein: CASSLLHTSNQPQHF
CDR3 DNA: TGTGCCAGCAGCCTACTTCATACTAGCAATCAGCCCCAGCATTTT

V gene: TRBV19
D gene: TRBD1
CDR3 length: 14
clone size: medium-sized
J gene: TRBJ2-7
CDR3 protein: CASSIGDSSYEQYF
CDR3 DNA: TGTGCCAGTAGTATCGGGGACAGCTCCTACGAGCAGTACTTC

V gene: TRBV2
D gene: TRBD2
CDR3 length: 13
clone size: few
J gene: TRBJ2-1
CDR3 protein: CASSEGGGDEQFF
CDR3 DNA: TGTGCCAGCAGTGAAGGGGGAGGGGATGAGCAGTTCTTC

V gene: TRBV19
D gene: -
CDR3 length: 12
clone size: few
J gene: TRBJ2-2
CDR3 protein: CALVRESGELFF
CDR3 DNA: TGTGCCCTCGTGAGGGAGAGCGGGGAGCTGTTTTTT

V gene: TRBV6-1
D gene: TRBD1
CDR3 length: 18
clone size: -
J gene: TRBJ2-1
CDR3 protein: CASSEVLDVGQPYNEQFF
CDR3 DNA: TGTGCCAGCAGTGAAGTATTGGACGTGGGACAGCCCTACAATGAGCAGTTCTTC

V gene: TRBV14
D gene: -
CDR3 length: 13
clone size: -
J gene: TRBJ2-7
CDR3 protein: CASSQEYGYEQYF
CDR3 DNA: TGTGCCAGCAGCCAAGAGTACGGTTACGAGCAGTACTTC

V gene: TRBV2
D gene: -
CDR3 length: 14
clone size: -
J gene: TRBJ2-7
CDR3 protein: CASSVVTGTYEQYF
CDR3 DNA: TGTGCCAGCAGTGTGGTAACAGGGACCTACGAGCAGTACTTC

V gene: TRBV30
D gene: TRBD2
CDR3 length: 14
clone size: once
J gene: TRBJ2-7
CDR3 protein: CAWSRGLVPYEQYF
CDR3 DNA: TGTGCCTGGAGTAGAGGACTAGTCCCCTACGAGCAGTACTTC

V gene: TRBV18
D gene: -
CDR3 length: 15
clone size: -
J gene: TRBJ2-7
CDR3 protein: CASSPPMAGEGEQYF
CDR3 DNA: TGTGCCAGCTCACCACCGATGGCAGGGGAAGGCGAGCAGTACTTC

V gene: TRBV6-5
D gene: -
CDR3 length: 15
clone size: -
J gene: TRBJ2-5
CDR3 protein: CASSYSTASQETQYF
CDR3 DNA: TGTGCCAGCAGTTACTCGACAGCTTCCCAAGAGACCCAGTACTTC

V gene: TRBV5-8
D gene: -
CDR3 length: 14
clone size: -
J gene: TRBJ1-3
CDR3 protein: CASSIGTSRNTIYF
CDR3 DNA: TGTGCCAGCAGCATAGGGACAAGCCGAAACACCATATATTTT

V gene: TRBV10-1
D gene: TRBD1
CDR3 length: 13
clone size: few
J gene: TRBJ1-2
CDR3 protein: CASSDWDSHGYTF
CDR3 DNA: TGCGCCAGCAGTGACTGGGACAGCCATGGCTACACCTTC

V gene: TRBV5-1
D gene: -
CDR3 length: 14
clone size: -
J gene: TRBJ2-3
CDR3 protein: CASSPRGNADTQYF
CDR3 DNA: TGCGCCAGCAGCCCCAGGGGAAACGCAGATACGCAGTATTTT

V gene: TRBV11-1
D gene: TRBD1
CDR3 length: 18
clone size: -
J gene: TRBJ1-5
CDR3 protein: CASSLGRRGQGFNQPQHF
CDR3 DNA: TGTGCCAGCAGTCTGGGCCGAAGGGGACAGGGGTTCAATCAGCCCCAGCATTTT

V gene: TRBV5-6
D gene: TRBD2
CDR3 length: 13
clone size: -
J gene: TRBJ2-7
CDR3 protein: CASSPDGGYEQYF
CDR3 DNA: TGTGCCAGCAGCCCGGACGGGGGGTACGAGCAGTACTTC